The next 15 T cell receptor beta chains were all read from a single sample in a study of cytotoxic CD8 clonotypes in ibrutinib-treated CLL. Sequencing was performed with immunoSEQ multiplex PCR; in TCRdb, only in-frame clones are kept and a portion is missing. The repertoire has 50,000 or so clones, approximately 87% of them found once; the top ten carry roughly 20%. This sample comprised PBMCs, obtained after 24 months of ibrutinib treatment. The receptors shown here come from a human donor with chronic lymphocytic leukemia.

The chain couples TRBV27 to TRBJ2-7, with D perhaps being TRBD1 or TRBD2 (5 bases each). V was trimmed by 0 bases and J by 2 bases, leaving 8 bases between them. This CDR3 is built from 14 residues. CDR1 and CDR2 from the germline V gene are MNHEY and SMNVEV (reference sequence). The CDR3 spells CASSLSRGAYEQYF. Written as DNA, the CDR3 is TGTGCCAGCAGTTTATCCCGAGGGGCCTACGAGCAGTACTTC.

J is TRBJ2-7 and V is TRBV9, with 10 bases aligning to TRBD2. The germline V gene encodes CDR1 SGDLS and CDR2 YYNGEE. This CDR3 has 14 amino acids. With 4 bases clipped from V and 3 bases from J, the junction kept 4 bases outside the gene matches. CDR3 region: CASSSGLANYEQYF. CDR3 coding DNA: TGTGCCAGCAGCTCGGGACTAGCGAACTACGAGCAGTACTTC.

Here the CDR3 reads CAWSVWLAGGEQFF. CDR3 nucleotide sequence: TGTGCCTGGAGTGTATGGCTAGCGGGAGGCGAGCAGTTCTTC. The gene calls are TRBV30 and TRBJ2-1, with 11 positions matching TRBD2. The J segment lost 10 bases and the V segment lost 0 bases, leaving 5 bases of the junction unmatched. Germline V gives CDR1 GTSNPN, CDR2 SVGIG (reference sequence). The CDR3 loop spans 14 amino acids.

J is TRBJ2-5 and V is TRBV28; 10 nucleotides agree with TRBD2. CDR3 length equals 16 residues. The germline V gene encodes CDR1 MDHEN and CDR2 SYDVKM. The J segment lost 5 bases and the V segment lost 1 base, leaving 7 bases of the junction unmatched. The CDR3 reads CASSLSELAGAETQYF. In nucleotides, the CDR3 is TGTGCCAGCAGTTTATCCGAGCTAGCGGGAGCGGAGACCCAGTACTTC.

The chain uses TRBV7-6 and TRBJ2-2; D possibly corresponds to TRBD1 (6 bases). Trimming removed 1 base from V and 3 bases from J, with 15 bases in between. Germline values: CDR1 SGHVS, CDR2 FNYEAQ. The CDR3 extends over 17 amino acids. In DNA form, the CDR3 reads TGTGCCAGCAGCTTAGTAGGCAGGGGAGCAGACACCGGGGAGCTGTTTTTT. Its protein product is CASSLVGRGADTGELFF.

This clone was seen once. CDR3 DNA: TGCGCCAGCAGCTTGGGAGGAAGCCTTCGAGGAAACACCATATATTTT. It encodes CASSLGGSLRGNTIYF. The chain carries TRBV5-1 and TRBJ1-3; D is uncertain. With 0 bases removed from V and 4 bases from J, the gap between germline ends came to 14 bases. The CDR3 is made up of 16 amino acids. The germline gives CDR1 SGHRS, CDR2 YFSETQ.

V is TRBV7-9 and J is TRBJ2-5; D gene ambiguous. CDR1 is SEHNR, CDR2 FQNEAQ, per germline (reference sequence). The CDR3 is 11 residues long. V lost 2 bases and J lost 3, with 1 base in between. The CDR3 DNA is TGTGCCAGCAGCTTAAAAGAGACCCAGTACTTC. Protein: CASSLKETQYF.

The table lists this clone with a count of one. V usage is TRBV6-1 and J usage is TRBJ2-7; 9 bases agree with TRBD1. This CDR3 comprises 14 residues. CDR1 and CDR2 (germline): MNHNS, SASEGT. Losses at the gene ends were 7 bases for V and 6 bases for J; bases not matched to a gene: 10. CDR3 region: CASITGTGNFEQYF. The CDR3 DNA sequence: TGTGCCAGCATTACCGGGACAGGGAATTTCGAGCAGTACTTC.

J is TRBJ2-7 and V is TRBV10-1; 10 bases are a match to TRBD2. The V and J ends lost 0 bases and 7 bases, in that order; junction bases with no gene match: 9. Germline V gene sequence: CDR1 WNHNN, CDR2 SYGVQD (reference sequence). This CDR3 is 16 amino acids long. The CDR3 region has the DNA TGCGCCAGCAGTGAGTCGGAGTTAGCGGGAGGTAAGGAGCAGTACTTC. Amino acid sequence: CASSESELAGGKEQYF.

The CDR3: CASSETGDYYNEQFF. As DNA, the CDR3 is TGCGCCAGCAGCGAGACAGGGGATTACTACAATGAGCAGTTCTTC. V and J are TRBV5-1 and TRBJ2-1, with TRBD1 matching over 8 bases. The germline gives CDR1 SGHRS, CDR2 YFSETQ. V trimming: 4 bases; J trimming: 3 bases; junction bases outside the gene matches: 6. The CDR3 loop spans 15 amino acids. Full variable domain (outside the CDR3, taken from reference TRBV5-1 and TRBJ2-1): KAGVTQTPRYLIKTRGQQVTLSCSPISGHRSVSWYQQTPGQGLQFLFEYFSETQRNKGNFPGRFSGRQFSNSRSEMNVSTLELGDSALYLCASSETGDYYNEQFFGPGTRLTVL.

This chain joins TRBV12-5 and TRBJ2-5; tentative D call: TRBD2 (6 bases). The CDR3 runs to 16 residues. V lost 6 bases to trimming and J lost 5 bases, with 22 bases between them. Germline V CDR1 and CDR2: LGHNT, FRNRAP. The CDR3 protein is CASGPGTGGSFETQYF. CDR3 DNA: TGTGCTAGTGGACCCGGGACTGGGGGGAGCTTTGAGACCCAGTACTTC. Together with reference TRBV12-5 and TRBJ2-5, the CDR3 gives the full variable domain: DARVTQTPRHKVTEMGQEVTMRCQPILGHNTVFWYRQTMMQGLELLAYFRNRAPLDDSGMPKDRFSAEMPDATLATLKIQPSEPRDSAVYFCASGPGTGGSFETQYFGPGTRLLVL.

This rearrangement joins TRBV5-4 to TRBJ2-7, with a tentative D call TRBD1 (6 bases). Trimming left V 0 bases short and J 4 bases short, with 11 bases between. The CDR3 covers 14 residues. Germline CDR1 SGHNT, CDR2 YYREEE (reference sequence). The CDR3 DNA reads TGTGCCAGCAGCTTGGTGCCAGGGGAGTACGAGCAGTACTTC. Translating gives CASSLVPGEYEQYF.

The V gene is TRBV10-1, the J gene TRBJ2-1; 16 bases agree with TRBD2. Germline assignment: CDR1 WNHNN and CDR2 SYGVQD (reference sequence). V lost 6 bases, J lost 9 bases, and 5 bases stayed unmatched. The CDR3 consists of 15 residues. The CDR3 spells CASSGTSGRGAEQFF. The CDR3 DNA is TGCGCCAGCAGCGGGACTAGCGGGAGGGGGGCTGAGCAGTTCTTC.

The chain employs TRBV7-8 and TRBJ2-1; a weak D match, TRBD2 (6 bases). Germline V gene lookup returns CDR1 SGHVS and CDR2 FQNEAQ. V dropped 2 bases and J dropped 1 base, with 6 bases sitting between them. This CDR3 has 14 amino acids. In DNA form, the CDR3 reads TGTGCCAGCAGCTTACTAGCGTCCTACAATGAGCAGTTCTTC. Protein sequence: CASSLLASYNEQFF.

This clone has more than one count but fewer than ten. The rearrangement uses TRBV5-1 and TRBJ1-2; D unresolved. This CDR3 comprises 14 residues. CDR1 SGHRS and CDR2 YFSETQ come from the germline V gene. Trimming stripped 1 base from V and 3 bases from J, with 10 bases between. The CDR3 DNA is TGCGCCAGCAGCTTGTCAGGCGGCCACTATGGCTACACCTTC. Amino acid sequence: CASSLSGGHYGYTF.